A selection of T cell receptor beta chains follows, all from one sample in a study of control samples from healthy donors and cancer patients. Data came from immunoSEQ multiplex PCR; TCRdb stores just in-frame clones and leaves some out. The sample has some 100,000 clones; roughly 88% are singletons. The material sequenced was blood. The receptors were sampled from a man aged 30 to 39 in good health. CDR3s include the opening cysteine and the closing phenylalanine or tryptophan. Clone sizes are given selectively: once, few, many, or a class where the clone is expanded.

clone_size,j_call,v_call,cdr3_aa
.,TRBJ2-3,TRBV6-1,CASSEWLAGDLRTDTQYF
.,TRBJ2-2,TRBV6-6,CASSTGQYTGELFF
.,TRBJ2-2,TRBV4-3,CASSLWSADTGELFF
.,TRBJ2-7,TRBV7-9,CASSHRAGPYEQYF
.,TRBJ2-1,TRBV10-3,CAISAVTSGRGNEQFF
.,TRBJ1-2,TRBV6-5,CASTERTGGAGYTF
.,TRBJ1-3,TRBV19,CASSIRGGGGTGNTIYF
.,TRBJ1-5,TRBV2,CASTRDRGMNNQPQHF
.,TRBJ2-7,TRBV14,CASSQDQAGGREQYF
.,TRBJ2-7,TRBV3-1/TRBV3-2,CASSQLLAGVEDEQYF
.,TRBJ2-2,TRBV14,CASSLDIRTSLTGELFF
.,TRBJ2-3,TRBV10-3,CAIRASGPQGTDTQYF
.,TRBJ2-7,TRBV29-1,CSVEDRLSYEQYF
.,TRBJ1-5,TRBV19,CASSKGGGNQPQHF
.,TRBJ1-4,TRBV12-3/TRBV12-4,CASSGTLSEKLFF
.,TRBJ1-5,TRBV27,CATQEGGSNQPQHF
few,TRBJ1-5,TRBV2,CASDAEGIINQPQHF
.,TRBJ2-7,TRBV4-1,CASSQIRQGYEQYF
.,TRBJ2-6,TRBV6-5,CASSYSTPAGANVLTF
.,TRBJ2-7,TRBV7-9,CASSRQGSEQYF
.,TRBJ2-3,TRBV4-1,CASSQTGTTDTQYF
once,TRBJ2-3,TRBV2,CASSGGLGTQYF
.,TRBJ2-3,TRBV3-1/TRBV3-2,CASSQGLSTDTQYF
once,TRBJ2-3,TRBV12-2,CASRLLYRLAEETDTQYF
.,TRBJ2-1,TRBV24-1,CATSPMTSGRDNEQFF
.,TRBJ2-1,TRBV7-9,CASSGTSRGGEQFF
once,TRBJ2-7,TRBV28,CASSLTDAGYEQYF
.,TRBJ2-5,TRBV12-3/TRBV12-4,CASSLAQETQYF
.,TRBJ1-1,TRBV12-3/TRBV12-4,CASRLNTEAFF
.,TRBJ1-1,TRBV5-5,CASSLNGVVNMNTEAFF
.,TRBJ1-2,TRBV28,CASTTANYGYTF
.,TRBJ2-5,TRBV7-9,CASSIRQPGGETQYF
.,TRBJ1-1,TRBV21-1,CASSKCGERNMNTEAFF
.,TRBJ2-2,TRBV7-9,CASSLASSGSNTGELFF
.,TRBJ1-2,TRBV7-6,CASSRWVSYGYTF
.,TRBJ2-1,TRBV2,CASSVSRDYNEQFF
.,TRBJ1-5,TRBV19,CASTPTGTGYQPQHF